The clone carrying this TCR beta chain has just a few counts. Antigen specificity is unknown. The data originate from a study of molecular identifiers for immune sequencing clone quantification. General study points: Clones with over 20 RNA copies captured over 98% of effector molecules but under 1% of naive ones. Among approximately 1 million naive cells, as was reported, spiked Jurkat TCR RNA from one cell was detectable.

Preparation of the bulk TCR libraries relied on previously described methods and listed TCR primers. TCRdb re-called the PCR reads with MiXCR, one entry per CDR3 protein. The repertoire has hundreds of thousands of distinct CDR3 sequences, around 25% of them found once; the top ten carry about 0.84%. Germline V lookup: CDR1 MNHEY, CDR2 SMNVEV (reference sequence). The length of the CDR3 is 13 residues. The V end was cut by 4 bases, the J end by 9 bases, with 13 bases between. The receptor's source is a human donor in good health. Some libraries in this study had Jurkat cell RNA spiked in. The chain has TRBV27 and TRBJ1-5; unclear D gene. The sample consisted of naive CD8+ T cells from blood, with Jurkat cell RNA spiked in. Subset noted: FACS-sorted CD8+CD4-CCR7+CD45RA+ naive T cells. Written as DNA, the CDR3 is TGTGCCAGCAGTTCCGGTCCGGGATGGCCCCAGCATTTT. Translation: CASSSGPGWPQHF.